This T cell receptor (beta chain) was recorded in a study of control samples from healthy donors and cancer patients. The CDR3 sequence is 16 residues long. With V trimmed by 4 bases and J by 3 bases, 8 bases remained unmatched. In germline, CDR1 is SGHDT, CDR2 YYEEEE. The table came from immunoSEQ multiplex PCR; TCRdb's copy has only in-frame clones and leaves some out. The sample lists some 79,000 clones, approximately 93% seen once, with 1.3% in the top ten. The receptor comes from a woman between 40 and 50 years old with lung cancer. Sequenced input: PBMCs. The V gene is TRBV5-6, the J gene TRBJ2-3; 10 nucleotides line up with TRBD2. CDR3 in DNA: TGTGCCAGCAGCCGCAAGCGGGGGGGCGCTACAGATACGCAGTATTTT. Translated: CASSRKRGGATDTQYF.